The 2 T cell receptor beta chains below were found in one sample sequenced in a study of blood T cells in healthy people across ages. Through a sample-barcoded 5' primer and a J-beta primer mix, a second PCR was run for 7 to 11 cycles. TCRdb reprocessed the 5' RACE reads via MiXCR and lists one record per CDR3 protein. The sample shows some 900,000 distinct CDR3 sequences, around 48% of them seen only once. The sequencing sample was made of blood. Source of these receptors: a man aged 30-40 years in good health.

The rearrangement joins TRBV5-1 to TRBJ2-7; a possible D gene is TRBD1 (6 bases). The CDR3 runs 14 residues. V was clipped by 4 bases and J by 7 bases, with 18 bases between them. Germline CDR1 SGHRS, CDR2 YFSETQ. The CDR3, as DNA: TGCGCCAGCAGCCTGGACCGGGACATCAAAGAGCAGTACTTC. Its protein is CASSLDRDIKEQYF.

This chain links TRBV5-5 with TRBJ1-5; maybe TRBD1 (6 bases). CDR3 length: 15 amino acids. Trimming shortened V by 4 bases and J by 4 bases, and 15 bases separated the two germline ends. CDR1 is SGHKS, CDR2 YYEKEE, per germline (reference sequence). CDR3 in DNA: TGTGCCAGCAGCGCCCAGGGGCCTCAAAATCAGCCCCAGCATTTT. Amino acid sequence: CASSAQGPQNQPQHF.